This T cell receptor (beta chain) was recorded in a study of cytomegalovirus exposure and HLA in healthy donors (dated 2017 in TCRdb). Concerning the study at large: In an earlier analysis of 450 to 750 of the donors, roughly 300 Gb of sequence data and some 100 million unique TCR beta sequences from about 190 million T cells were reported. In a later genetic analysis, genome-wide SNP genotypes for about 55% of the roughly 670 donors were used, and that subset was treated as a discovery cohort. A later analysis re-analyzed previously published TCR beta repertoires from 666 donors and added high-resolution HLA genotyping to study TCR occurrence patterns. Among a few hundred genotyped donors of the cohort, an average of about 240,000 unique TCR beta nucleotide sequences were sequenced per donor, 15% to 20% of them non-productive. To predict cytomegalovirus infection status, the study combined high-throughput TCR immunosequencing, statistical association of individual TCRs with disease status, and machine learning. Donor age, sex, ethnicity and CMV serostatus were compiled alongside the repertoire data. The later analysis used no new phenotypic data to find candidate immune exposures, relying instead on TCR beta sequences and their occurrence across donors. Of the 350 to 450 genotyped donors, 81% fell in the genetic ancestry cluster associated with self-reported Caucasian donors. Every repertoire in the discovery cohort had been generated on one and the same sequencing platform. The number of typed donors differed by locus: about 620-640 for A, B, C, DRB1 and DQB1; some 500 for DQA1; 600 to 610 for DPA1; and approximately 450 for DPB1. A handful of DR-DQ haplotypes were handled as single units for association and clustering because linkage in the cohort was strong. The aim of the study was to test whether cataloging public T cell receptors could identify signatures of past pathogen exposure. Class I and class II HLA loci were covered by the typing at four-digit resolution. Besides the first cohort of approximately 710 subjects, a separate validation cohort made up of roughly 130 different subjects was used. Approximately 300 gigabases of sequencing data and roughly 81 million unique TCR sequences made up an early release that covered nearly 650 HLA-typed donors. An earlier analysis of some 500 of the donors applied high-throughput TCR beta sequencing to assess whether each TCR beta V gene segment acted as functional or pseudogenic. The T cell repertoires of 666 subjects were profiled by immunosequencing and related to cytomegalovirus serostatus. Findings and caveats that apply to the study as a whole: Correlated functional status among segregating V segments might be attributable to linkage disequilibrium, but an unknown experimental factor could not be ruled out. A later analysis found that TCR association rates varied across HLA loci, with DRB1 alleles showing the most associated TCRs and HLA-C alleles the fewest. In the study, about 150 TCR beta chains were listed as associated with cytomegalovirus. CMV serostatus was the only immune exposure information available for the cohort. In a later analysis, HLA-associated TCR beta chains were found to be more clonally expanded and to have lower generation probabilities than equally common non-associated chains. HLA typing was unavailable for some donors at each locus, so association tests used only the typed subset. A few of the identified cytomegalovirus-associated TCR beta chains were confirmed in vitro to be specific for cytomegalovirus antigens. Because counts were too low, roughly 18 rarely observed V segments, including chromosome 9 orphons, were left out of the earlier analysis of a few hundred of the donors. A further reported finding was that TCR beta sequences accurately predicted the HLA-A and HLA-B alleles for most subjects in the first cohort. At a false discovery rate of 0.05, a later analysis linked approximately 18,000 TCR beta sequences to specific HLA alleles. Most TCR sequences were seen in very few donors, while some public TCRs were found in many individuals. The sequencing pipeline was judged likely to have produced a cluster of highly shared sequence variants as a technical artifact. Only TCR beta chains were sequenced in this cohort, and the absence of alpha or paired-chain data limited detectable features. Most CMV-associated TCR beta chains appeared to be HLA-restricted in a later analysis, and the HLA associations seemed to be driven largely by CMV exposure. V-gene and J-gene trimming of TCR beta chains was associated with a missense DCLRE1C variant in a later genetic analysis, and the association was replicated in an independent cohort. In an earlier analysis of about 600 of the donors, most TCR beta V segments appeared in productive rearrangements about 87% or about 30% of the time, broadly matching IMGT annotations. Cytomegalovirus status was reported to be diagnosed by the classifier with high specificity and sensitivity in both the original and validation cohorts. Sequencing depth was assumed to be roughly uniform across donors in the presence/absence analyses, though that assumption may not hold. According to a later genetic analysis, donors in an Asian-associated ancestry cluster had fewer N-insertions in productive TCRs than the roughly 700-donor mean. The authors suggested that the approach could potentially be extended to other disease states and immunological phenotypes. In a later analysis, several top co-occurrence clusters were reported to appear linked to parvovirus B19, influenza, CMV and Epstein-Barr virus. Assigning TCR associations to individual alleles was difficult when HLA alleles, especially DR and DQ, strongly co-occurred.

The cohort comprised fewer than 750 healthy bone marrow donors. At the time of sampling, all cohort members were nominally healthy, though unrecorded immune exposures were likely present. The donor tested CMV seropositive and was one of the 289 seropositive cohort members. Every donor gave a peripheral blood sample, and the peripheral blood mononuclear cells from that sample were used for TCR beta sequencing. Genomic DNA was extracted from the blood cell samples with the Qiagen DNeasy Blood Extraction Kit. A note on this clone: Its recognized antigen is unknown. No clone much larger than this one lies a single base away; base qualities are absent.

The library was produced with the immunoSEQ multiplex PCR assay. A mixture of 60 forward primers for TCR Vbeta segments and 13 reverse primers for TCR Jbeta segments was used in the multiplex PCR. The CDR3 region of rearranged TCR beta genes was amplified from genomic DNA with a multiplex PCR assay. The amplified TCR beta libraries were sequenced on the Illumina HiSeq System as 87-base-pair reads. The original methods were these. Across the 500 to 850 repertoires, a later analysis counted some 80 million unique TCR beta chains, roughly 11 million of which were shared by at least two donors. Raw reads were error-corrected and collapsed into unique sequences by a nearest-neighbor algorithm in which closely related sequences were merged to remove PCR and sequencing errors. V, D and J gene segments were assigned by aligning CDR3 sequences to IMGT reference sequences. Each retained sequence needed at least a six-nucleotide match to both a V gene segment and a J gene segment. A rearrangement was called productive if the CDR3 had no stop codons and remained in frame with V and J, and every other rearrangement was called non-productive. Following IMGT convention, CDR3 was defined as the stretch from the second conserved V-encoded cysteine to the conserved J-encoded phenylalanine. In an earlier analysis of around 640 of the donors, sequences lacking an unambiguous match to a single V gene segment were excluded. In an earlier analysis of more than 500 of the donors, a V segment was called functional when productive rearrangements were above 56.7%, and segregating when the standard deviation between donors exceeded 5%. To diagnose cytomegalovirus status from the catalog of TCR beta chain sequences, a statistical classification framework was built. A later analysis assigned V and J genes by comparing TCR nucleotide sequences with IMGT/GENE-DB human TR gene sequences. The TCRdist pipeline was used in a later analysis to assign CDR3 sequences and most-parsimonious VDJ recombination scenarios. In a later analysis, each TCR beta chain was defined by its CDR3 amino acid sequence together with its V-gene family, and reads lacking a unique V-gene family were excluded. To address suspected cross-contamination and a sequencing artifact, a later analysis removed under 600 highly shared, low-generation-probability nucleotide sequences. For each public chain, a later analysis derived a clonal expansion index from normalized ranks of inferred template counts within each repertoire. In a later analysis, generation probabilities were computed using a VDJ recombination model fitted to out-of-frame rearrangements, and the results were checked against IGoR. In a later analysis, TCR-TCR, TCR-HLA and TCR-CMV co-occurrence was scored with hypergeometric tests, and a repertoire-size bias correction was applied to TCR pairs. False discovery rates were estimated in a later analysis by permuting HLA or CMV assignments 20 times. In a later analysis, co-occurring TCRs were grouped using DBSCAN, with TCRdist sequence similarity added in when clustering inside HLA-allele-positive subsets. Repertoires with fewer than 30,000 or more than 120,000 public chains were left out of co-occurrence clustering, as were five repertoires with anomalous nucleotide sharing. The source is immuneACCESS, and TCRdb retained only in-frame sequences with V and J called. Part of the clones is not carried over; for the studies checked, unresolved V genes explain less than half of this, and the remainder is unexplained. The DNA was the basis for D and trimming; V, J and clone size are from that table. The sample table lists around 130,000 clones, less than 80% of them with a count of one. The ten largest clones capture 6% to 8.5% of the sample.

Sequences were obtained from PBMCs. The clonotype comes from a man aged 35-49 years in good health and CMV-seropositive.

For the CDR3, the sequence is CASSLGSTGFSYNEQFF. The nucleotides read TGTGCCAGCAGCTTAGGGAGTACAGGATTCTCCTACAATGAGCAGTTCTTC. The chain uses TRBV11-2 and TRBJ2-1; the D gene is possibly TRBD1, with 5 bases matching. Its CDR3 holds 17 amino acids, cysteine through phenylalanine. Left in the record is the CDR3 DNA by itself, 51 bases read in frame from the first base. V lost 1 base and J lost 0 bases; the stretch between them is 13 bases long. Per the germline V gene, SGHAT is the CDR1 and FQNNGV is the CDR2.